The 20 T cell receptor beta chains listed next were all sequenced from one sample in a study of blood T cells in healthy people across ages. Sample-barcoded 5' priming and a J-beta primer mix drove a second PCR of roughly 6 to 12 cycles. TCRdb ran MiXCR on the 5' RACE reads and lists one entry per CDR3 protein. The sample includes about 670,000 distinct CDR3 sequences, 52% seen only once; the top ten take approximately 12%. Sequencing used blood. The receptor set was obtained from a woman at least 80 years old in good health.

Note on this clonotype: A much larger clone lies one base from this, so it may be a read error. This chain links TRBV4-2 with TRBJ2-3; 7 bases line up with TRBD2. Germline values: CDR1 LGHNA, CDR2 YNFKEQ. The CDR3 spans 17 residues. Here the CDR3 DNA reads TGTGCCGGCAGCCAAGAATCCGGGGGGACTAGCACAGATACGCAGTATTTT. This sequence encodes CAGSQESGGTSTDTQYF.

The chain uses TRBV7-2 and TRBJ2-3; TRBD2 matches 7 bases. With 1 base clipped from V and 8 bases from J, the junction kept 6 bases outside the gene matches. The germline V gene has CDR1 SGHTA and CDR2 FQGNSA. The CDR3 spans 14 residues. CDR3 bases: TGTGCCAGCAGCTTAGAGGCGGGAGTGGCTACGCAGTATTTT. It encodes CASSLEAGVATQYF. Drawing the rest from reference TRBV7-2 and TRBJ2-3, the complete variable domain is GAGVSQSPSNKVTEKGKDVELRCDPISGHTALYWYRQSLGQGLEFLIYFQGNSAPDKSGLPSDRFSAERTGGSVSTLTIQRTQQEDSAVYLCASSLEAGVATQYFGPGTRLTVL.

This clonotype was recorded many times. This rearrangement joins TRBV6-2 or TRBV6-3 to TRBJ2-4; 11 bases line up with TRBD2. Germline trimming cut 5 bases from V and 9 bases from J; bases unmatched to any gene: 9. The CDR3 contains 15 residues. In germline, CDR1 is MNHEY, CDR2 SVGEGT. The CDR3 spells CASSITSGSGPIQYF. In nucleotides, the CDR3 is TGTGCCAGCAGTATCACTAGCGGGAGCGGACCCATTCAGTACTTC.

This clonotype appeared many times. The DNA of the CDR3 is TGCAGTGCTAGAGATGTTCGACGGGGGGATACGCAGTATTTT. Protein product: CSARDVRRGDTQYF. The rearrangement uses TRBV20-1 and TRBJ2-3, with D maybe TRBD2 (6 bases). Germline CDR1 is DFQATT and CDR2 is SNEGSKA (reference sequence). V was cut by 0 bases and J by 6 bases, with 13 bases left in between. There are 14 residues in the CDR3.

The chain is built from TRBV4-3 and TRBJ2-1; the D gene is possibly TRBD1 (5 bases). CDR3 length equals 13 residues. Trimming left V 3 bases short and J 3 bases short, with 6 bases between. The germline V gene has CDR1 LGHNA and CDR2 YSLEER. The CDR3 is CASSHDSYNEQFF. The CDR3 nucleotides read TGCGCCAGCAGCCACGACAGCTACAATGAGCAGTTCTTC.

CDR3 amino acids: CASSLDTFNTEAFF. In nucleotides, the CDR3 is TGTGCCAGCAGCCTAGACACCTTCAACACTGAAGCTTTCTTT. The V call is TRBV7-9, the J call TRBJ1-1; the D is unclear. Germline-derived CDR1 and CDR2 are SEHNR and FQNEAQ (reference sequence). V lost 5 bases, J lost 2 bases, and 12 bases lay in between. CDR3 length equals 14 residues.

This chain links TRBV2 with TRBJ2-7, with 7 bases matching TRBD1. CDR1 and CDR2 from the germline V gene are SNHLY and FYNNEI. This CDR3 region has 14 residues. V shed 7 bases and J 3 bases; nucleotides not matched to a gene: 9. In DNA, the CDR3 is TGTGCCAGCACCAGGACAGGCCGAGTCTACGAGCAGTACTTC. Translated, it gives CASTRTGRVYEQYF.

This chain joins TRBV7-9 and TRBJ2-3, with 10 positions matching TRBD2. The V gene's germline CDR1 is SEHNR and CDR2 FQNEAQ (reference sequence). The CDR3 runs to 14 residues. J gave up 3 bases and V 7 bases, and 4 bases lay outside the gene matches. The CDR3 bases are TGTGCCAGCACAAGTAGCGGGAGGACAGATACGCAGTATTTT. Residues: CASTSSGRTDTQYF.

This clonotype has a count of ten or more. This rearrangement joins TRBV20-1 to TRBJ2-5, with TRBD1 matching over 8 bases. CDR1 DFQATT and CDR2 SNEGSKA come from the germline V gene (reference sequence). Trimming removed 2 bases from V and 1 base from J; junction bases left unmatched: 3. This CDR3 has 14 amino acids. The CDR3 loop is CSARSDRGQETQYF. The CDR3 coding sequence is TGCAGTGCTAGATCAGACAGGGGCCAAGAGACCCAGTACTTC.

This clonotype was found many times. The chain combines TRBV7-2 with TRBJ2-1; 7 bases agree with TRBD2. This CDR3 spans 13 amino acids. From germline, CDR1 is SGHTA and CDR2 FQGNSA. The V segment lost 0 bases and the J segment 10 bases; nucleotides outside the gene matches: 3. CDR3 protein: CASSLAKRDEQFF. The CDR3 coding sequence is TGTGCCAGCAGCTTAGCGAAGCGGGACGAGCAGTTCTTC.

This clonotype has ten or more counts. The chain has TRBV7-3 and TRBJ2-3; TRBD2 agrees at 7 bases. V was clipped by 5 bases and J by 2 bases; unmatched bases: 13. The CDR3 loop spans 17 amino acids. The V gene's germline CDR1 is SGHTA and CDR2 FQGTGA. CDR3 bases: TGTGCCAGCAGCCCCAGACCCAGCGGGGTTTACACAGATACGCAGTATTTT. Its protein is CASSPRPSGVYTDTQYF.

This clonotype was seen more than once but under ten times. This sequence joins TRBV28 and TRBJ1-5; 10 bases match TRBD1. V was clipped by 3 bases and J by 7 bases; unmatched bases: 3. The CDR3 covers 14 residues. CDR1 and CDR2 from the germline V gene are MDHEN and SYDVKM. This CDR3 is CASSLGQGRQPQHF. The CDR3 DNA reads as TGTGCCAGCAGTTTGGGACAGGGGAGGCAGCCCCAGCATTTT.

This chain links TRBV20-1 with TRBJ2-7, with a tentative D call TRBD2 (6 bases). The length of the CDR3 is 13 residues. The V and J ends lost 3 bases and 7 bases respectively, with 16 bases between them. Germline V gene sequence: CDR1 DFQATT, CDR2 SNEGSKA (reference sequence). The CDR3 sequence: CSASSGLKGEQYF. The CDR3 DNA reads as TGCAGTGCTAGCAGCGGGCTCAAAGGGGAGCAGTACTTC.

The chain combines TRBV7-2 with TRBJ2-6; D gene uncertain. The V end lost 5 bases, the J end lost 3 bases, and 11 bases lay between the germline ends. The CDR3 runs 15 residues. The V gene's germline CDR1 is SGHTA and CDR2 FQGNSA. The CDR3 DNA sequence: TGTGCCAGCAGCCGACGTGTGGGTGGGGCCAACGTCCTGACTTTC. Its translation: CASSRRVGGANVLTF.

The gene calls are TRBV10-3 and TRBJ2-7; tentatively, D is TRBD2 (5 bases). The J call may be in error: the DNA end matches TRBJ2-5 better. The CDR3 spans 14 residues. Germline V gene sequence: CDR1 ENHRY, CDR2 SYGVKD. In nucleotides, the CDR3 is TGTGCCATCAGTGAGAAACTAGTTACGGAGACCCAGTACTTC. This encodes CAISEKLVTETQYF.

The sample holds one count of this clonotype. The CDR3 DNA sequence: TGTGCCACCAGCAGTCCAATCGACAGCCTGAGCTATGGCTACACCTTC. Its protein is CATSSPIDSLSYGYTF. V gene TRBV15 combines with J gene TRBJ1-2, with D possibly matching TRBD1 (5 bases). V gave up 3 bases and J gave up 4 bases, with 18 bases separating them. Germline CDR1 and CDR2: LNHNV and YYDKDF (reference sequence). The CDR3 runs 16 residues.

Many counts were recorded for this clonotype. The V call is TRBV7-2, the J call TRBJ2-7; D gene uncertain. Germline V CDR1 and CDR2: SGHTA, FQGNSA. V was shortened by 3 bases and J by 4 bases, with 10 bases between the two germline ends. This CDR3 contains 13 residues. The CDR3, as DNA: TGTGCCAGCAGCTTCACTTGGAATTACGAGCAGTACTTC. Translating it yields CASSFTWNYEQYF.

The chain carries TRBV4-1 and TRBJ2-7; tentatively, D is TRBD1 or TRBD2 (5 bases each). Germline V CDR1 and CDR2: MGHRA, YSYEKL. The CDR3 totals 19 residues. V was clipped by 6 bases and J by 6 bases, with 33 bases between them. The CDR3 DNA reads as TGCGCCAGCAGTATCAGGGACGGCACTACGTCGGTGTTTCCCTCCGAGCAGTACTTC. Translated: CASSIRDGTTSVFPSEQYF.

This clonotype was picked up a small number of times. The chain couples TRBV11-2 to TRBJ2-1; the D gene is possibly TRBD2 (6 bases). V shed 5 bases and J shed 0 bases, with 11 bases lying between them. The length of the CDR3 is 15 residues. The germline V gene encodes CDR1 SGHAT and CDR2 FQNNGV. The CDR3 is CASSTGLPSYNEQFF. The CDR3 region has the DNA TGTGCCAGCAGCACGGGACTCCCCTCCTACAATGAGCAGTTCTTC.

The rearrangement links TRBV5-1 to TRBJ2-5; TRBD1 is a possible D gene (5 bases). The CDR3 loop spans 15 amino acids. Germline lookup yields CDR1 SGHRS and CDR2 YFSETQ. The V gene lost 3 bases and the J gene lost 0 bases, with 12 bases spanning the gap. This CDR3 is CASSSWEQDQETQYF. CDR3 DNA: TGCGCCAGCAGCTCGTGGGAACAGGACCAAGAGACCCAGTACTTC.